This TCR beta chain was observed in a study of response to subunit inactivated influenza vaccine. General study results and limits: Seasonal influenza vaccination, on each occasion, was suggested by the authors to recruit few new T cells.

TCRdb ran MiXCR on the RT-PCR reads and lists one entry per CDR3 protein. The sample lists 500,000 or so distinct CDR3 sequences, 11% occurring once. After removal of 0 bases from V and 3 bases from J, the junction contained 4 bases not matched to a gene. The CDR3 is 16 residues long. Looked up from germline, CDR1 is LGHDT and CDR2 is YNNKEL (reference sequence). Only a few counts were recorded for this clonotype. The antigen remains unidentified. This sample comprised PBMCs from blood, obtained about 6 weeks after vaccination. This TCR was recovered from a man aged 45 to 65 who received an inactivated influenza vaccine. This chain uses TRBV3-1 with TRBJ2-3; TRBD2 matches at 9 bases. CDR3: CASSQEGLAGTDTQYF. The CDR3 nucleotides are TGTGCCAGCAGCCAAGAAGGCCTAGCGGGGACAGATACGCAGTATTTT.